This passage covers 17 T cell receptor beta chains from one sample sequenced in a study of blood T cell repertoires in COVID-19. Data came from immunoSEQ multiplex PCR; TCRdb stores just in-frame clones and leaves some out. The sample lists hundreds of thousands of clones, roughly four fifths occurring once. The source material was peripheral blood. The receptor source for this set is a woman aged 80 or over with acute or convalescent COVID-19.

J is TRBJ1-5 and V is TRBV5-1; 7 positions match TRBD1. CDR1 and CDR2 from the germline V gene are SGHRS and YFSETQ. Trimming took 0 bases from V and 10 from J; bases not matched to a gene: 13. The CDR3 spans 16 residues. The CDR3 region is CASSLDGQAGVQPQHF. CDR3 bases: TGCGCCAGCAGCTTGGACGGACAGGCTGGAGTACAACCCCAGCATTTT.

CDR3 bases: TGTGCCAGCAGCCCGCGGCCCATTTCTGACAGGGCGCAGTTCTTC. Residues: CASSPRPISDRAQFF. The rearrangement uses TRBV11-2 and TRBJ2-1, with 7 positions matching TRBD1. The CDR3 consists of 15 residues. The V gene end was trimmed by 5 bases and the J gene end by 12 bases; junction bases not matched to a gene: 16. Germline values: CDR1 SGHAT, CDR2 FQNNGV.

The J gene is TRBJ2-6, the V gene TRBV5-1, with TRBD2 identical over 7 bases. The V gene's germline CDR1 is SGHRS and CDR2 YFSETQ. There are 19 residues in the CDR3. V lost 0 bases to trimming and J lost 0 bases; unmatched junction nucleotides: 9. CDR3 DNA: TGCGCCAGCAGCTTGGCCACGGACGGCGGGAGCTCTGGGGCCAACGTCCTGACTTTC. Protein: CASSLATDGGSSGANVLTF.

CDR3 DNA: TGTGCCAGCACCCCTAGCGGGAGAGGCACAGATACGCAGTATTTT. Translation gives CASTPSGRGTDTQYF. The chain joins TRBV6-2 or TRBV6-3 to TRBJ2-3; 10 bases map to TRBD2. The CDR3 runs to 15 residues. V was clipped by 7 bases and J by 1 base; unmatched bases: 5. CDR1 MNHEY and CDR2 SVGEGT come from the germline V gene.

V gene TRBV7-9 combines with J gene TRBJ1-4; 9 bases fit TRBD1. In germline, CDR1 is SEHNR, CDR2 FQNEAQ (reference sequence). The CDR3 is 18 amino acids. Unmatched junction bases numbered 11, after V lost 6 bases and J lost 0 bases. The chain's CDR3 is CASRRGGQGLATNEKLFF. CDR3 nucleotides: TGTGCCAGCAGGAGGGGAGGACAGGGGTTAGCAACTAATGAAAAACTGTTTTTT.

CDR3 nucleotides: TGTGCCAGCAGTGAGCGGGGACAGCCGAATGAAAAACTGTTTTTT. Residues: CASSERGQPNEKLFF. V and J are TRBV25-1 and TRBJ1-4; 7 bases are shared with TRBD1. Trimming cost V 3 bases and J 5 bases; bases outside gene matches: 6. The CDR3 extends over 15 amino acids. Germline CDR1 MGHDK, CDR2 SYGVNS.

V usage is TRBV7-6 and J usage is TRBJ2-5, with a weak D call TRBD1 (7 bases). Trimming took 0 bases from V and 4 from J, leaving 15 bases between them. The CDR3 is made up of 16 amino acids. In germline, CDR1 is SGHVS, CDR2 FNYEAQ. CDR3 bases: TGTGCCAGCAGCTTAGCCGGGGGACAGATTATAGAGACCCAGTACTTC. Translated, it gives CASSLAGGQIIETQYF.

The chain recombines TRBV6-5 with TRBJ2-1; 7 bases are a match to TRBD2. The junction had 13 bases not matched to a gene; V was cut back by 0 bases and J by 14 bases. This CDR3 contains 15 residues. CDR1 and CDR2 from the germline V gene are MNHEY and SVGAGI. CDR3 loop: CASSYSIAAGSVKFF. As DNA, the CDR3 is TGTGCCAGCAGTTACTCGATCGCAGCGGGGAGCGTAAAGTTCTTC.

The CDR3 region is CASSLGQGADTQYF. The CDR3 DNA follows: TGTGCCAGCAGCTTGGGCCAGGGGGCGGATACGCAGTATTTT. The J gene is TRBJ2-3, the V gene TRBV5-4; 8 bases map to TRBD1. The CDR3 is 14 amino acids. Per the germline V gene, CDR1 is SGHNT and CDR2 is YYREEE (reference sequence). The ends lost 0 bases at V and 6 bases at J; junction bases unmatched: 3.

The sample holds one count of this clone. This CDR3 is CASSPGGRRAEAFF. CDR3 in DNA: TGTGCCAGCAGCCCAGGGGGCAGAAGAGCTGAAGCTTTCTTT. The chain links TRBV11-3 to TRBJ1-1, with 8 nucleotides matching TRBD1. The ends lost 5 bases at V and 6 bases at J; junction bases unmatched: 8. Germline loops: CDR1 SGHNT, CDR2 YENEEA. The CDR3 runs to 14 residues.

The V call is TRBV6-2 or TRBV6-3, the J call TRBJ2-5; perhaps TRBD2 as D (5 bases). This CDR3 region has 13 residues. In germline, CDR1 is MNHEY, CDR2 SVGEGT. The ends were cut back, 0 bases at V and 5 bases at J, with 7 bases in the middle. As DNA, the CDR3 is TGTGCCAGCAGTTACTCTAGCGTTGAGACCCAGTACTTC. This gives the protein CASSYSSVETQYF.

The chain links TRBV19 to TRBJ2-1; TRBD1 aligns across 9 bases. Germline V gives CDR1 LNHDA, CDR2 SQIVND (reference sequence). After removal of 4 bases from V and 7 bases from J, the junction contained 17 bases not matched to a gene. The CDR3 loop spans 18 amino acids. Here the CDR3 reads CASSRRGQGSGLVNEQFF. The CDR3, as DNA: TGTGCCAGTAGTAGGCGAGGACAGGGGAGTGGACTGGTGAATGAGCAGTTCTTC.

Only a few counts were recorded for this clone. This chain joins TRBV6-2 or TRBV6-3 and TRBJ1-6; D unclear. The CDR3 sequence is 16 residues long. The V gene's germline CDR1 is MNHEY and CDR2 SVGEGT. Trimming removed 2 bases from V and 8 bases from J, with 16 bases in between. CDR3 nucleotides: TGTGCCAGCAGTTACCCGGGGAGCAACTCATATTCACCCCTCCACTTT. This gives the protein CASSYPGSNSYSPLHF.

The chain is built from TRBV5-1 and TRBJ2-3; perhaps TRBD2 as D (5 bases). This CDR3 spans 16 amino acids. Germline loops: CDR1 SGHRS, CDR2 YFSETQ. With 3 bases removed from V and 2 bases from J, the gap between germline ends came to 16 bases. The CDR3: CASSSTLDADTDTQYF. The CDR3 DNA reads as TGCGCCAGCAGCTCTACACTAGACGCGGACACAGATACGCAGTATTTT.

The chain has TRBV13 and TRBJ2-7; tentative D call: TRBD1 (6 bases). V was trimmed by 5 bases and J by 1 base, leaving 15 bases between them. Germline loops: CDR1 PRHDT, CDR2 FYEKMQ (reference sequence). The CDR3 contains 15 residues. CDR3: CASSHRVAGSYEQYF. DNA for the CDR3: TGTGCCAGCAGCCACAGGGTGGCGGGTTCCTACGAGCAGTACTTC.

This chain links TRBV14 with TRBJ2-7; TRBD2 aligns across 8 bases. V shed 1 base and J 0 bases; nucleotides not matched to a gene: 2. The germline V gene encodes CDR1 SGHDN and CDR2 FVKESK. The CDR3 is 15 residues long. The CDR3 protein is CASSQASGSSYEQYF. The DNA for the CDR3 is TGTGCCAGCAGCCAAGCCAGCGGGAGCTCCTACGAGCAGTACTTC. Based on the CDR3 plus reference TRBV14 and TRBJ2-7, the full variable domain is EAGVTQFPSHSVIEKGQTVTLRCDPISGHDNLYWYRRVMGKEIKFLLHFVKESKQDESGMPNNRFLAERTGGTYSTLKVQPAELEDSGVYFCASSQASGSSYEQYFGPGTRLTVT.

This clone was counted a few times. The V and J genes are TRBV7-2 and TRBJ2-7; TRBD2 might be the D (5 bases). The germline V and J ends were trimmed by 4 bases and 2 bases, with 12 bases remaining between them. Germline V gene sequence: CDR1 SGHTA, CDR2 FQGNSA. The CDR3 is 14 residues long. In nucleotides, the CDR3 is TGTGCCAGCAGCTCCCAAGCGGTGACCTACGAGCAGTACTTC. As protein: CASSSQAVTYEQYF. Filled out from reference TRBV7-2 and TRBJ2-7, the complete variable domain reads GAGVSQSPSNKVTEKGKDVELRCDPISGHTALYWYRQSLGQGLEFLIYFQGNSAPDKSGLPSDRFSAERTGGSVSTLTIQRTQQEDSAVYLCASSSQAVTYEQYFGPGTRLTVT.